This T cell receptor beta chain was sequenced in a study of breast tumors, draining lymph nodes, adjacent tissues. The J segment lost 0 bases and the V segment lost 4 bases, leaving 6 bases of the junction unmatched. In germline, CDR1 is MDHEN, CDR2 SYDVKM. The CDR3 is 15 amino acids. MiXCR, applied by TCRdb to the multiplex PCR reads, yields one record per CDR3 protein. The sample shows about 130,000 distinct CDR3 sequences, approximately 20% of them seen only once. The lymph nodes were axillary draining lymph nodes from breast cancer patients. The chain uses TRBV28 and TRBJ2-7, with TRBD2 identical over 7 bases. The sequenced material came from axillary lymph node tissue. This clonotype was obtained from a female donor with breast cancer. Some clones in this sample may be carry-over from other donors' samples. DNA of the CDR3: TGTGCCAGCAGTTCCCCGGGGGGAGCCTCCTACGAGCAGTACTTC. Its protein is CASSSPGGASYEQYF.